The rows below give T cell receptor beta chains drawn from one sample of a study of blood T cells in healthy people across ages. MiXCR was run by TCRdb on the 5' RACE reads, yielding one entry per CDR3 protein. The repertoire holds about 670,000 distinct CDR3 sequences, 40% to 45% seen once, with about 32% in the top ten. Material for sequencing was blood. The receptors derive from a man of 80 years or more in good health. CDR3s include the opening cysteine and the closing phenylalanine or tryptophan. The D gene is left open where the match is weak. Expanded clones are given a class, and other clones once, few, many or no size at all.

NA | 13 | TRBJ1-2 | few | TRBV20-1 | CSARDRQVDGYTF | TGCAGTGCTAGAGATCGACAGGTGGATGGCTACACCTTC
NA | 14 | TRBJ2-3 | few | TRBV20-1 | CSANGGADTDTQYF | TGCAGTGCCAACGGCGGAGCGGACACAGATACGCAGTATTTT
NA | 15 | TRBJ2-7 | NA | TRBV5-4 | CASSLAGEITYEQYF | TGTGCCAGCAGCTTAGCAGGGGAAATAACGTACGAGCAGTACTTC
NA | 16 | TRBJ2-5 | NA | TRBV24-1 | CATSDQGRGGQETQYF | TGTGCCACCAGTGATCAGGGACGAGGAGGCCAAGAGACCCAGTACTTC
NA | 15 | TRBJ2-3 | few | TRBV28 | CASSLLGTSTDTQYF | TGTGCCAGCAGCCTCTTAGGTACTAGCACAGATACGCAGTATTTT
TRBD1 | 16 | TRBJ2-7 | NA | TRBV7-2 | CASSFTSGTGDNEQYF | TGTGCCAGCAGCTTTACGTCCGGGACAGGGGACAATGAGCAGTACTTC
TRBD1 | 16 | TRBJ2-5 | NA | TRBV10-2 | CASSGDGTGGVETQYF | TGCGCCAGCAGTGGCGACGGGACAGGGGGCGTCGAGACCCAGTACTTC
TRBD2 | 15 | TRBJ2-7 | NA | TRBV11-1 | CASSSELAGGYEQYF | TGTGCCAGCAGCTCCGAGCTAGCGGGAGGATACGAGCAGTACTTC
TRBD2 | 19 | TRBJ2-3 | many | TRBV6-5 | CASSYSRWTSGGLTDTQYF | TGTGCCAGCAGTTACTCCCGTTGGACTAGCGGGGGCCTCACAGATACGCAGTATTTT
NA | 15 | TRBJ2-5 | few | TRBV9 | CASSEAPWPQETQYF | TGTGCCAGCAGCGAGGCCCCATGGCCGCAAGAGACCCAGTACTTC
NA | 19 | TRBJ2-5 | NA | TRBV5-6 | CASSLPTGAFVPGGETQYF | TGTGCCAGCAGCCTACCGACAGGGGCATTCGTGCCGGGAGGAGAGACCCAGTACTTC
NA | 18 | TRBJ2-6 | NA | TRBV27 | CASCLGPTPVSGANVLTF | TGTGCCAGCTGCCTAGGCCCGACACCTGTGTCTGGGGCCAACGTCCTGACTTTC
TRBD2 | 16 | TRBJ2-1 | NA | TRBV20-1 | CSATAGRLAGGNEQFF | TGCAGTGCCACAGCGGGAAGGCTAGCGGGGGGGAATGAGCAGTTCTTC
TRBD1 | 15 | TRBJ1-3 | few | TRBV20-1 | CSANRDRVSGNTIYF | TGCAGTGCTAACCGGGACAGGGTGTCGGGAAACACCATATATTTT
TRBD2 | 13 | TRBJ2-1 | NA | TRBV7-8 | CASSLERGVEQFF | TGTGCCAGCAGCTTAGAGCGGGGGGTTGAGCAGTTCTTC
NA | 16 | TRBJ2-3 | NA | TRBV14 | CASSKQTVTSTDTQYF | TGTGCCAGCAGCAAACAGACGGTTACTAGCACAGATACGCAGTATTTT
TRBD2 | 16 | TRBJ2-3 | many | TRBV12-3/TRBV12-4 | CASIKETSGFTDTQYF | TGTGCCAGCATTAAAGAGACTAGCGGGTTCACAGATACGCAGTATTTT
TRBD1 | 15 | TRBJ1-2 | few | TRBV10-3 | CAIRGTGNEGRGYTF | TGTGCCATCAGGGGGACAGGGAATGAAGGCAGGGGCTACACCTTC
NA | 14 | TRBJ2-1 | NA | TRBV10-2 | CASSESLGPLDPFF | TGCGCCAGCAGTGAATCACTAGGCCCACTAGACCCGTTCTTC
NA | 13 | TRBJ1-5 | once | TRBV7-2 | CASSRQPNQPQHF | TGTGCCAGCAGCAGACAGCCCAATCAGCCCCAGCATTTT
NA | 15 | TRBJ1-6 | NA | TRBV21-1 | CASSQHTGAKSPLHF | TGTGCCAGCAGCCAGCATACGGGGGCCAAATCACCCCTCCACTTT
TRBD1 | 15 | TRBJ2-5 | few | TRBV5-1 | CASSLSDRVSETQYF | TGCGCCAGCAGCTTGTCGGACAGGGTCTCAGAGACCCAGTACTTC
NA | 14 | TRBJ2-3 | NA | TRBV9 | CASSVENFPDTQYF | TGTGCCAGCAGCGTAGAGAACTTCCCAGATACGCAGTATTTT
NA | 18 | TRBJ2-1 | NA | TRBV4-1 | CASSYRAAGQSSYNEQFF | TGCGCCAGCAGCTACAGGGCGGCGGGCCAAAGCTCCTACAATGAGCAGTTCTTC
TRBD2 | 16 | TRBJ2-5 | few | TRBV9 | CASSVGLAGVQETQYF | TGTGCCAGCAGCGTAGGGCTAGCGGGAGTCCAAGAGACCCAGTACTTC
NA | 13 | TRBJ1-2 | few | TRBV20-1 | CSARDFPGDGYTF | TGCAGTGCTAGAGATTTCCCAGGGGATGGCTACACCTTC
TRBD2 | 17 | TRBJ2-7 | few | TRBV7-2 | CASSPPGLAGGIYEQYF | TGTGCCAGCAGCCCGCCAGGACTAGCGGGGGGGATCTACGAGCAGTACTTC
NA | 13 | TRBJ2-1 | few | TRBV6-2/TRBV6-3 | CASSWEVYNEQFF | TGTGCCAGCAGTTGGGAGGTCTACAATGAGCAGTTCTTC
TRBD1 | 16 | TRBJ2-7 | NA | TRBV2 | CASSEEETGGLYEQYF | TGTGCCAGCAGTGAAGAGGAGACAGGGGGCCTCTACGAGCAGTACTTC
NA | 14 | TRBJ2-2 | NA | TRBV7-6 | CASNLQGNTGELFF | TGTGCCAGCAATCTACAGGGGAACACCGGGGAGCTGTTTTTT
TRBD1 | 16 | TRBJ2-5 | NA | TRBV7-2 | CASSRSPGQGQETQYF | TGTGCCAGCAGCAGATCCCCGGGACAGGGGCAAGAGACCCAGTACTTC
NA | 15 | TRBJ1-1 | NA | TRBV10-1 | CASSEQRSGVAEAFF | TGCGCCAGCAGTGAACAGAGGAGCGGGGTGGCTGAAGCTTTCTTT
NA | 13 | TRBJ2-2 | NA | TRBV5-5 | CASSLGQIKELFF | TGTGCCAGCAGCTTGGGCCAAATTAAGGAGCTGTTTTTT
TRBD2 | 15 | TRBJ2-4 | once | TRBV10-3 | CAISEAPGGGNIQYF | TGTGCCATCAGTGAGGCGCCGGGAGGTGGAAACATTCAGTACTTC
NA | 15 | TRBJ2-1 | few | TRBV29-1 | CSVEVMGGVNNEQFF | TGCAGCGTTGAAGTCATGGGGGGTGTAAACAATGAGCAGTTCTTC
NA | 14 | TRBJ1-5 | NA | TRBV27 | CASSVTSSNQPQHF | TGTGCCAGCAGTGTCACTAGTAGCAATCAGCCCCAGCATTTT
NA | 18 | TRBJ2-3 | many | TRBV28 | CASSTTLGAPHHTDTQYF | TGTGCCAGCAGCACCACGCTTGGTGCCCCTCACCACACAGATACGCAGTATTTT
NA | 16 | TRBJ2-5 | NA | TRBV5-5 | CASSLAAGQGQETQYF | TGTGCCAGCAGCTTGGCGGCGGGCCAAGGCCAGGAGACCCAGTACTTC
TRBD1 | 17 | TRBJ2-7 | NA | TRBV20-1 | CSARTGGGVSLGYEQYF | TGCAGTGCTCGGACAGGGGGCGGAGTGTCATTAGGCTACGAGCAGTACTTC
TRBD1 | 14 | TRBJ2-1 | few | TRBV7-2 | CASSLVQGVNEQFF | TGTGCCAGCAGCTTAGTCCAGGGGGTCAATGAGCAGTTCTTC
NA | 14 | TRBJ2-5 | few | TRBV6-2/TRBV6-3 | CASSYRQKIETQYF | TGTGCCAGCAGTTATCGACAGAAGATAGAGACCCAGTACTTC